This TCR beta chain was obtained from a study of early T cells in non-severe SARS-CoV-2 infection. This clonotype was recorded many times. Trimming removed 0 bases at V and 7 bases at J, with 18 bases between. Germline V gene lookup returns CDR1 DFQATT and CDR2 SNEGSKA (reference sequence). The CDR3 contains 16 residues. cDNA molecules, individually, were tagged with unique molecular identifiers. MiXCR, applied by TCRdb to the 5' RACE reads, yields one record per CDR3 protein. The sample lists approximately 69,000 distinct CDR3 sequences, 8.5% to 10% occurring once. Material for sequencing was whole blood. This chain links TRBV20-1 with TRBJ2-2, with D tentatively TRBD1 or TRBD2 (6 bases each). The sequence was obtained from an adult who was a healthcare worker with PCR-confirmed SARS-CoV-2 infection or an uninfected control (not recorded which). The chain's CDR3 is CSARDSAGGESGELFF. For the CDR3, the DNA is TGCAGTGCTAGAGATTCCGCCGGGGGCGAGAGCGGGGAGCTGTTTTTT.